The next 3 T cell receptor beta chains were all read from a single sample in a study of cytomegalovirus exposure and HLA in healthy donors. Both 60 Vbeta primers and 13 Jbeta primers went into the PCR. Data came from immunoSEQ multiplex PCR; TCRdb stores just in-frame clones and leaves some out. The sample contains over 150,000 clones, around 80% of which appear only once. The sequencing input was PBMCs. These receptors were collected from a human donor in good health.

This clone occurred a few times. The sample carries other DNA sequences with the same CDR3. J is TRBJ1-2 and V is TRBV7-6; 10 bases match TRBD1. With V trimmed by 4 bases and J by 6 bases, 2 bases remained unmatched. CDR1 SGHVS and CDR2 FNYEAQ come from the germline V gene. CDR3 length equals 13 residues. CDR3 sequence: CASSYGTGDGYTF. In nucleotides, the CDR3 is TGTGCCAGCAGCTACGGGACAGGGGATGGCTACACCTTC.

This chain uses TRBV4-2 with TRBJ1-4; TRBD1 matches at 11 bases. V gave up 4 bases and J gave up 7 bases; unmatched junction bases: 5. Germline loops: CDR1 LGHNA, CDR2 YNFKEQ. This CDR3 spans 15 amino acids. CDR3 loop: CASSRTGGVVEKLFF. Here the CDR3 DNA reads TGTGCCAGCAGCCGGACAGGGGGCGTAGTTGAAAAACTGTTTTTT.

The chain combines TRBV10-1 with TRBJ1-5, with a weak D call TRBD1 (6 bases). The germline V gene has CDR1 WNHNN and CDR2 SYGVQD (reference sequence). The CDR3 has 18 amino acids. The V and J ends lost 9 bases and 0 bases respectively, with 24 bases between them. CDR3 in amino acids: CARGRKGQIFYSNQPQHF. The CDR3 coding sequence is TGCGCCAGGGGTAGAAAAGGACAGATTTTTTATAGCAATCAGCCCCAGCATTTT.